This T cell receptor beta chain originates from a study of blood T cell repertoires in COVID-19. TCRdb's copy holds only in-frame clones and misses some; the assay was immunoSEQ multiplex PCR. The sample comprises approximately 160,000 clones, 84% of which are singletons, and roughly 8% rests with the top ten. Trimming pared 7 bases from V and 0 bases from J, leaving 16 bases between. This CDR3 has 16 residues. Per the germline V gene, CDR1 is SGHTA and CDR2 is FQGNSA. The chain couples TRBV7-2 to TRBJ2-1, with D perhaps matching TRBD2 (6 bases). Sequencing used PBMCs or T cells enriched from blood (not recorded which). The receptor was isolated from a woman aged 45-59 years who had recovered from COVID-19. CDR3 protein: CASTNGGASSYNEQFF. DNA for the CDR3: TGTGCCAGCACCAACGGAGGGGCCAGCTCCTACAATGAGCAGTTCTTC.